This T cell receptor beta chain is drawn from a study of T cell responses to AZD1222 COVID-19 vaccine. Regarding the study as a whole: A mostly white British donor set with more females was recruited, and clonal diversity was possibly underestimated. CD4 TCRs linked to vaccination spanned spike, dominating at 160-218 and 743-854.

CDR1 and CDR2 from the germline V gene are LNHNV and YYDKDF (reference sequence). The CDR3 length is 18 residues. After removal of 0 bases from V and 2 bases from J, the junction contained 11 bases not matched to a gene. To note about this clone: Its antigen is unknown.

TCRdb keeps only in-frame clones here, not all; method: immunoSEQ multiplex PCR. The sample records fewer than 200,000 clones, 90% being singletons. The receptor comes from an adult in good health. This sample comprised peripheral blood, obtained on day 0 of AZD1222 vaccination. The chain joins TRBV15 to TRBJ2-5; 8 bases map to TRBD2. The CDR3 DNA reads as TGTGCCACCAGCAGAGAGGCGGGAGGTAATAGGCTTCAAGAGACCCAGTACTTC. Its translation is CATSREAGGNRLQETQYF.